Listed below are T cell receptor beta chains from one sample, sequenced in a study of T cell repertoires in cytomegalovirus infection. These receptors lack a known antigen. MiXCR, applied by TCRdb to the reads, yields one record per CDR3 protein. The data hold hundreds of thousands of distinct CDR3 sequences, with roughly 33% observed a single time. The sample was cultured PBMCs, taken from culture after CMV antigen stimulation. Every receptor here comes from a human donor in good health (CMV status not recorded). Some clones in this sample may be carry-over from other donors' samples. The conserved cysteine and the conserved F or W are not part of the CDR3 here. Fields, in order: CDR3 length, V gene, CDR3 protein.

CDR3 length: 15
V gene: TRBV7-6
CDR3 protein: ASSLERAWPPYNEQF

CDR3 length: 14
V gene: TRBV19
CDR3 protein: ASSFRATGSNTEAF

CDR3 length: 12
V gene: TRBV2
CDR3 protein: ASSDQIAKNIQY

CDR3 length: 12
V gene: TRBV10-3
CDR3 protein: AISESGQSYGYT

CDR3 length: 14
V gene: TRBV7-2
CDR3 protein: ASSSNRDRGRETQY

CDR3 length: 11
V gene: TRBV19
CDR3 protein: ASSTSSSDTQY

CDR3 length: 14
V gene: TRBV4-1
CDR3 protein: ASSQTPSRRLHGYT

CDR3 length: 13
V gene: TRBV10-3
CDR3 protein: AISESGGATDTQY

CDR3 length: 11
V gene: TRBV2
CDR3 protein: ASSGGLGDIQY

CDR3 length: 12
V gene: TRBV10-3
CDR3 protein: AITESRVIHEQY

CDR3 length: 11
V gene: TRBV4-1
CDR3 protein: ASSLDRGATQY

CDR3 length: 11
V gene: TRBV12-3/TRBV12-4
CDR3 protein: ASSLGQRRYQH

CDR3 length: 12
V gene: TRBV6-2/TRBV6-3
CDR3 protein: ASLQGSLNIEAF